These 25 T cell receptor beta chains share one sample of origin, sequenced in a study of blood T cell repertoires in COVID-19. Data came from immunoSEQ multiplex PCR; TCRdb stores just in-frame clones and leaves some out. The sample has 200,000 to 250,000 clones, 70% to 85% seen once. Sequencing was carried out using peripheral blood. These receptors originate from a woman of 80 years or more with active or convalescent COVID-19.

There are a few counts of this clone. The CDR3 loop is CASSPYNPNTEAFF. The CDR3, as DNA: TGTGCCAGCTCACCATACAACCCGAACACTGAAGCTTTCTTT. The V call is TRBV18, the J call TRBJ1-1, with D hard to call. V lost 2 bases to trimming and J lost 1 base, with 8 bases between them. Germline CDR1 reads KGHSH; CDR2 reads LQKENI. The CDR3 runs to 14 residues.

This sequence joins TRBV9 and TRBJ1-1, with no clear D. This CDR3 spans 13 amino acids. V was clipped by 2 bases and J by 4 bases, with 9 bases between them. Germline V gene sequence: CDR1 SGDLS, CDR2 YYNGEE. For the CDR3, the DNA is TGTGCCAGCAGCGTTTTACTTTCCACTGAAGCTTTCTTT. Translated: CASSVLLSTEAFF.

The chain has TRBV7-6 and TRBJ2-3; 7 bases fit TRBD2. Trimming took 0 bases from V and 2 from J; bases not matched to a gene: 2. Looked up from germline, CDR1 is SGHVS and CDR2 is FNYEAQ. This CDR3 contains 15 residues. Here the CDR3 reads CASSLAREYTDTQYF. The CDR3, as DNA: TGTGCCAGCAGCTTAGCGCGGGAGTACACAGATACGCAGTATTTT.

The rearrangement uses TRBV4-2 and TRBJ1-6, with D possibly being TRBD1 (6 bases). V lost 0 bases and J 6 bases, leaving 12 bases between the germline ends. The CDR3 extends over 16 amino acids. Germline lookup yields CDR1 LGHNA and CDR2 YNFKEQ. The CDR3 spells CASSQDLTGTNSPLHF. The CDR3, as DNA: TGTGCCAGCAGCCAAGATCTTACAGGGACTAATTCACCCCTCCACTTT.

This clone was seen only once. The chain links TRBV7-9 to TRBJ2-7; D is perhaps TRBD1 (6 bases). Germline V CDR1 and CDR2: SEHNR, FQNEAQ (reference sequence). The CDR3 has 16 residues. Between the trimmed V and J ends, which lost 1 base and 1 base, there was a span of 14 bases. The CDR3 coding sequence is TGTGCCAGCAGCTTAGGTCCCGGGACACCATCCTACGAGCAGTACTTC. It encodes CASSLGPGTPSYEQYF.

The chain carries TRBV12-3 or TRBV12-4 and TRBJ1-2; no clear D gene. The CDR3 is 12 residues long. Trimming pared 2 bases from V and 4 bases from J, leaving 5 bases between. CDR3: CASSLQRYGYTF. The CDR3 region has the DNA TGTGCCAGCAGTTTACAGCGCTATGGCTACACCTTC.

This clone was observed a few times. This chain connects TRBV18 to TRBJ2-7; 7 nucleotides agree with TRBD2. The CDR3 has 14 residues. The germline V gene encodes CDR1 KGHSH and CDR2 LQKENI. V shed 5 bases, J shed 5 bases, and the junction held 9 bases outside the gene matches. The CDR3 region has the DNA TGTGCCAGCTCATCGTCGGGACTAACCGACGAGCAGTACTTC. This translates into CASSSSGLTDEQYF. Full variable domain (rest looked up from reference TRBV18 and TRBJ2-7): NAGVMQNPRHLVRRRGQEARLRCSPMKGHSHVYWYRQLPEEGLKFMVYLQKENIIDESGMPKERFSAEFPKEGPSILRIQQVVRGDSAAYFCASSSSGLTDEQYFGPGTRLTVT.

The chain is built from TRBV2 and TRBJ1-5; the match to TRBD1 covers 10 bases. CDR3 length: 15 residues. Unmatched junction bases numbered 7, after V lost 5 bases and J lost 6 bases. The germline V gene has CDR1 SNHLY and CDR2 FYNNEI. The DNA for the CDR3 is TGTGCCAGCAGTCGAGACAGGGGGCAGGGTCAGCCCCAGCATTTT. This encodes CASSRDRGQGQPQHF.

The J gene is TRBJ1-1, the V gene TRBV19; maybe TRBD1 (5 bases). The germline V and J ends were trimmed by 7 bases and 10 bases, with 22 bases remaining between them. This CDR3 region has 14 residues. CDR1 is LNHDA and CDR2 is SQIVND in the germline V gene (reference sequence). The CDR3 region is CASKGWQGDDGAFF. CDR3 in DNA: TGTGCCAGTAAGGGGTGGCAGGGCGACGATGGAGCTTTCTTT.

V is TRBV6-5 and J is TRBJ1-4, with 10 positions matching TRBD1. V lost 6 bases to trimming and J lost 8 bases; unmatched junction nucleotides: 6. Germline assignment: CDR1 MNHEY and CDR2 SVGAGI. There are 14 residues in the CDR3. CDR3 amino acids: CASRTGGQGEKLFF. CDR3 bases: TGTGCCAGCAGGACAGGGGGCCAAGGAGAAAAACTGTTTTTT.

The chain has TRBV4-2 and TRBJ2-3; 9 bases align to TRBD1. The CDR3 is 14 residues long. Germline V lookup: CDR1 LGHNA, CDR2 YNFKEQ. Trimming cost V 1 base and J 4 bases; bases outside gene matches: 0. The DNA for the CDR3 is TGTGCCAGCAGCCAAGGGACAGGGGCAGATACGCAGTATTTT. Amino acid sequence: CASSQGTGADTQYF.

This clone has just one count. The J gene is TRBJ2-7, the V gene TRBV9; 8 bases line up with TRBD2. Losses at the gene ends were 3 bases for V and 5 bases for J; bases not matched to a gene: 7. The CDR3 contains 14 residues. CDR1 is SGDLS and CDR2 is YYNGEE in the germline V gene. The CDR3 DNA reads TGTGCCAGCAGCGCATCCTTAGCGGGAAACGAGCAGTACTTC. The encoded protein is CASSASLAGNEQYF.

The J gene is TRBJ2-7, the V gene TRBV19; the D gene is possibly TRBD1 (7 bases). V was trimmed by 5 bases and J by 3 bases, leaving 14 bases between them. Germline loops: CDR1 LNHDA, CDR2 SQIVND (reference sequence). The CDR3 covers 14 residues. The CDR3 DNA follows: TGTGCCAGTAGTCCCCGACAGGGAGGCTACGAGCAGTACTTC. Amino acid sequence: CASSPRQGGYEQYF. The complete variable domain, with remaining parts taken from reference TRBV19 and TRBJ2-7, reads DGGITQSPKYLFRKEGQNVTLSCEQNLNHDAMYWYRQDPGQGLRLIYYSQIVNDFQKGDIAEGYSVSREKKESFPLTVTSAQKNPTAFYLCASSPRQGGYEQYFGPGTRLTVT.

This chain connects TRBV27 to TRBJ2-3, with D possibly being TRBD1 (5 bases). This CDR3 is 15 amino acids long. V dropped 6 bases and J dropped 6 bases, with 19 bases sitting between them. Germline loops: CDR1 MNHEY, CDR2 SMNVEV (reference sequence). CDR3 DNA: TGTGCCAGCAGGCCCGTGGGGCGGCCCAGGGATACGCAGTATTTT. Encoded protein: CASRPVGRPRDTQYF.

The chain has TRBV2 and TRBJ2-2; TRBD2 aligns across 7 bases. With V trimmed by 7 bases and J by 4 bases, 3 bases remained unmatched. This CDR3 contains 13 residues. The germline gives CDR1 SNHLY, CDR2 FYNNEI. This CDR3 reads CASTGLVTGELFF. CDR3 DNA sequence: TGTGCCAGCACCGGACTAGTCACCGGGGAGCTGTTTTTT. The full variable domain, in which reference TRBV2 and TRBJ2-2 provide the parts outside the CDR3, is EPEVTQTPSHQVTQMGQEVILRCVPISNHLYFYWYRQILGQKVEFLVSFYNNEISEKSEIFDDQFSVERPDGSNFTLKIRSTKLEDSAMYFCASTGLVTGELFFGEGSRLTVL.

The chain links TRBV4-1 to TRBJ2-1, with 12 bases fitting TRBD2. CDR1 is MGHRA and CDR2 is YSYEKL in the germline V gene. This CDR3 contains 13 residues. V lost 6 bases to trimming and J lost 12 bases; unmatched junction nucleotides: 6. Written as DNA, the CDR3 is TGCGCCAGCAGGCCTAGCGGGGGGGCCGGGCAGTTCTTC. Protein product: CASRPSGGAGQFF.

The chain links TRBV2 to TRBJ2-3; D is unclear. This CDR3 has 15 amino acids. V lost 4 bases to trimming and J lost 0 bases, with 11 bases between them. The germline gives CDR1 SNHLY, CDR2 FYNNEI. The CDR3 spells CASSAGQASTDTQYF. The CDR3 bases are TGTGCCAGCAGTGCTGGGCAGGCTAGCACAGATACGCAGTATTTT.

This clone was detected once. This sequence joins TRBV3-1 (or the pseudogene TRBV3-2) and TRBJ1-2; TRBD1 might be the D (5 bases). The CDR3 runs 14 residues. The V gene lost 1 base and the J gene lost 7 bases, with 13 bases spanning the gap. CDR1 and CDR2 (germline): LGHDT, YNNKEL (reference sequence). CDR3 sequence reads: CASSQAHGGSGYTF. CDR3 in DNA: TGTGCCAGCAGCCAAGCTCACGGGGGGTCTGGCTACACCTTC.

The chain employs TRBV30 and TRBJ2-3; 9 nucleotides align to TRBD1. This CDR3 has 15 residues. V was pared by 3 bases and J by 3 bases, with 7 bases of the junction left unmatched. In germline, CDR1 is GTSNPN, CDR2 SVGIG (reference sequence). CDR3 sequence (DNA): TGTGCCTGGAGCGGACAGGGGAGTCGTACAGATACGCAGTATTTT. Translated: CAWSGQGSRTDTQYF.

The V gene is TRBV5-5, the J gene TRBJ1-1; unclear D gene. CDR3 length: 15 amino acids. Germline V gene lookup returns CDR1 SGHKS and CDR2 YYEKEE (reference sequence). The ends were cut back, 0 bases at V and 1 base at J, with 10 bases in the middle. The CDR3 spells CASSLDSRGNTEAFF. The CDR3 DNA sequence: TGTGCCAGCAGCTTGGATTCTCGGGGGAACACTGAAGCTTTCTTT.

A remark on this clone: Additional DNA sequences in this sample encode the identical CDR3. The V and J genes are TRBV7-9 and TRBJ1-2; no definite D call. The CDR3 covers 11 residues. V was trimmed by 1 base and J by 8 bases, leaving 5 bases between them. Per the germline V gene, CDR1 is SEHNR and CDR2 is FQNEAQ (reference sequence). The CDR3 region has the DNA TGTGCCAGCAGCTTAGGAGGGGGCTACACCTTC. It specifies CASSLGGGYTF. Full variable domain (rest looked up from reference TRBV7-9 and TRBJ1-2): DTGVSQNPRHKITKRGQNVTFRCDPISEHNRLYWYRQTLGQGPEFLTYFQNEAQLEKSRLLSDRFSAERPKGSFSTLEIQRTEQGDSAMYLCASSLGGGYTFGSGTRLTVV.

V gene TRBV28 combines with J gene TRBJ2-1; TRBD2 matches at 9 bases. The V and J ends lost 8 bases and 9 bases, in that order; junction bases with no gene match: 14. The CDR3 loop spans 15 amino acids. Germline V gene data show CDR1 as MDHEN and CDR2 as SYDVKM. CDR3 coding DNA: TGTGCCAGCGCCACTCGGCGGGGGGGTGCCGGTGAGCAGTTCTTC. Amino acids: CASATRRGGAGEQFF.

The gene calls are TRBV3-1 (or the pseudogene TRBV3-2) and TRBJ2-2; 7 bases are shared with TRBD1. This CDR3 comprises 14 residues. In germline, CDR1 is LGHDT, CDR2 YNNKEL (reference sequence). V shed 4 bases and J 6 bases; nucleotides not matched to a gene: 5. As DNA, the CDR3 is TGTGCCAGCAGCCGAACAGGGGCGGCCGGGGAGCTGTTTTTT. Translation gives CASSRTGAAGELFF.

The chain has TRBV6-4 and TRBJ1-2; 7 bases are shared with TRBD1. This CDR3 contains 13 residues. The junction had 3 bases not matched to a gene; V was cut back by 6 bases and J by 2 bases. Germline-derived CDR1 and CDR2 are MRHNA and SNTAGT. The CDR3 is CASSPGQNYGYTF. CDR3 sequence (DNA): TGTGCCAGCAGCCCGGGACAGAACTATGGCTACACCTTC.

The chain recombines TRBV4-2 with TRBJ1-1; maybe TRBD1 (5 bases). Trimming stripped 3 bases from V and 3 bases from J, with 17 bases between. The CDR3 loop spans 16 amino acids. The germline V gene encodes CDR1 LGHNA and CDR2 YNFKEQ. For the CDR3, the DNA is TGTGCCAGCAGCCAGGGGGAGGGACCGTATTACACTGAAGCTTTCTTT. It translates to CASSQGEGPYYTEAFF.